Listed below are T cell receptor beta chains from one sample, sequenced in a study of T-cell reconstitution after alpha-beta-depleted transplantation in children. TCRdb itself ran the PCR reads through MiXCR, one entry per CDR3 protein. The data hold 200,000 to 300,000 distinct CDR3 sequences, with around 25% observed a single time. The material sequenced was PBMCs, mostly from graft donor cells, taken 360 days after TCRalphabeta/CD19-depleted stem cell transplant. These receptors originate from a female patient between 2 and 15 years old who had a stem cell transplant for congenital amegakaryocytic thrombocytopenia, so the T cells may come from the graft donor. Each CDR3 is given with its conserved first and last residue. The D gene is left open where the match is weak. Expanded clones get a size class; other rows say once, few or many, or leave the size out.

J: TRBJ2-5; size: -; D: -; V: TRBV9; CDR3: CASPEPGIEQETQYF; DNA: TGTGCCAGCCCCGAGCCCGGGATCGAACAAGAGACCCAGTACTTC
J: TRBJ1-1; size: few; D: -; V: TRBV4-1; CDR3: CASSHVQGNTEAFF; DNA: TGCGCCAGCAGCCACGTACAGGGGAACACTGAAGCTTTCTTT
J: TRBJ2-7; size: few; D: TRBD2; V: TRBV20-1; CDR3: CSARGSGGLYEQYF; DNA: TGCAGTGCTAGGGGCTCCGGGGGGTTGTACGAGCAGTACTTC
J: TRBJ2-7; size: -; D: -; V: TRBV12-3/TRBV12-4; CDR3: CASSLAAGASYEQYF; DNA: TGTGCCAGCAGTTTAGCTGCAGGGGCCTCCTACGAGCAGTACTTC
J: TRBJ2-5; size: many; D: TRBD1; V: TRBV12-3/TRBV12-4; CDR3: CASSLFPRGREETQYF; DNA: TGTGCCAGCAGTTTATTCCCGAGGGGGCGCGAAGAGACCCAGTACTTC
J: TRBJ2-1; size: few; D: TRBD2; V: TRBV20-1; CDR3: CSARAYPTSGMESSSYNEQFF; DNA: TGCAGTGCTAGAGCCTATCCGACTAGCGGGATGGAGAGTAGCTCCTACAATGAGCAGTTCTTC
J: TRBJ1-1; size: -; D: -; V: TRBV5-6; CDR3: CASSLIRTYTEAFF; DNA: TGTGCCAGCAGCTTGATTAGGACCTACACTGAAGCTTTCTTT
J: TRBJ2-1; size: few; D: -; V: TRBV4-3; CDR3: CASSHLWSTVEGSSYNEQFF; DNA: TGCGCCAGCAGCCACCTCTGGAGTACAGTCGAAGGGAGCTCCTACAATGAGCAGTTCTTC
J: TRBJ2-5; size: -; D: -; V: TRBV12-3/TRBV12-4; CDR3: CASSWAVFQETQYF; DNA: TGTGCCAGCAGTTGGGCCGTATTCCAAGAGACCCAGTACTTC
J: TRBJ2-7; size: -; D: -; V: TRBV2; CDR3: CASSRTFSYEQYF; DNA: TGTGCCAGCAGTCGGACATTCTCCTACGAGCAGTACTTC
J: TRBJ2-1; size: -; D: TRBD2; V: TRBV29-1; CDR3: CSVDARGSGSLNEQFF; DNA: TGCAGCGTTGACGCTCGAGGTAGCGGGAGCTTGAATGAGCAGTTCTTC
J: TRBJ2-1; size: -; D: TRBD2; V: TRBV20-1; CDR3: CSARSLAGVSSYNEQFF; DNA: TGCAGTGCTAGAAGTCTAGCGGGAGTGTCGTCCTACAATGAGCAGTTCTTC
J: TRBJ2-2; size: -; D: TRBD2; V: TRBV28; CDR3: CASSSSGIGTGELFF; DNA: TGTGCCAGCAGTAGTAGCGGGATTGGCACCGGGGAGCTGTTTTTT
J: TRBJ2-7; size: few; D: -; V: TRBV6-5; CDR3: CASRRRQLGEQYF; DNA: TGTGCCAGCAGGAGACGACAGTTAGGCGAGCAGTACTTC
J: TRBJ2-3; size: many; D: -; V: TRBV20-1; CDR3: CSARVLDTSTDTQYF; DNA: TGCAGTGCTAGAGTCCTAGACACTAGCACAGATACGCAGTATTTT
J: TRBJ2-5; size: -; D: -; V: TRBV4-2; CDR3: CASSQGGNQETQYF; DNA: TGTGCCAGCAGCCAAGGGGGGAACCAAGAGACCCAGTACTTC
J: TRBJ2-1; size: many; D: TRBD2; V: TRBV12-3/TRBV12-4; CDR3: CASTTGGRLYEQFF; DNA: TGTGCCAGCACAACGGGGGGGCGGTTGTATGAGCAGTTCTTC
J: TRBJ2-1; size: few; D: -; V: TRBV7-6; CDR3: CASSLAAHGSYNEQFF; DNA: TGTGCCAGCAGCTTAGCGGCCCACGGCTCCTACAATGAGCAGTTCTTC
J: TRBJ2-2; size: -; D: -; V: TRBV5-1; CDR3: CASSLTNPKGAGELFF; DNA: TGCGCCAGCAGCTTGACTAACCCAAAGGGGGCCGGGGAGCTGTTTTTT
J: TRBJ2-7; size: -; D: -; V: TRBV28; CDR3: CASSFSPKYEQYF; DNA: TGTGCCAGCAGTTTTTCCCCCAAGTACGAGCAGTACTTC
J: TRBJ2-5; size: -; D: -; V: TRBV20-1; CDR3: CSAAQLLETQYF; DNA: TGCAGTGCTGCCCAACTCCTAGAGACCCAGTACTTC
J: TRBJ2-5; size: few; D: TRBD2; V: TRBV7-2; CDR3: CASTTGLPQETQYF; DNA: TGTGCCAGCACCACGGGACTACCACAAGAGACCCAGTACTTC
J: TRBJ1-6; size: few; D: TRBD1; V: TRBV20-1; CDR3: CSARDHGTVSSYNSPLHF; DNA: TGCAGTGCTAGAGATCATGGGACAGTAAGCTCCTATAATTCACCCCTCCACTTT
J: TRBJ1-2; size: -; D: TRBD1; V: TRBV29-1; CDR3: CSVVIQGDGYTF; DNA: TGCAGCGTTGTAATACAGGGGGATGGCTACACCTTC
J: TRBJ1-1; size: -; D: -; V: TRBV27; CDR3: CASSSVGVGEAFF; DNA: TGTGCCAGCAGTTCGGTGGGGGTGGGTGAAGCTTTCTTT
J: TRBJ1-5; size: few; D: -; V: TRBV4-1; CDR3: CVSSQVSGPWPQHF; DNA: TGCGTCAGCAGCCAAGTTTCTGGGCCATGGCCCCAGCATTTT
J: TRBJ1-1; size: few; D: -; V: TRBV5-1; CDR3: CASSLEGIQNTEAFF; DNA: TGCGCCAGCAGCTTGGAAGGGATCCAGAACACTGAAGCTTTCTTT
J: TRBJ2-1; size: -; D: -; V: TRBV28; CDR3: CASSEQGGAYNEQFF; DNA: TGTGCCAGCAGTGAACAGGGTGGCGCCTACAATGAGCAGTTCTTC
J: TRBJ2-5; size: -; D: TRBD2; V: TRBV20-1; CDR3: CSARPAASGSVETQYF; DNA: TGCAGTGCTAGGCCCGCGGCTAGCGGGAGCGTTGAGACCCAGTACTTC
J: TRBJ2-1; size: -; D: TRBD1; V: TRBV29-1; CDR3: CSVVRTGVHEQFF; DNA: TGCAGCGTTGTCCGGACAGGGGTCCATGAGCAGTTCTTC
J: TRBJ2-7; size: -; D: TRBD1; V: TRBV27; CDR3: CASSRDRVFSEQYF; DNA: TGTGCCAGCAGTCGGGACAGGGTCTTTAGCGAGCAGTACTTC
J: TRBJ2-1; size: -; D: -; V: TRBV28; CDR3: CASSPAPAEQFF; DNA: TGTGCCAGCAGTCCCGCTCCGGCTGAGCAGTTCTTC
J: TRBJ1-1; size: -; D: TRBD1; V: TRBV6-1; CDR3: CASSEGQGTNTEAFF; DNA: TGTGCCAGCAGTGAGGGACAGGGGACGAACACTGAAGCTTTCTTT
J: TRBJ2-3; size: -; D: TRBD2; V: TRBV6-2/TRBV6-3; CDR3: CASSYSMTSGTGDTQYF; DNA: TGTGCCAGCAGTTACTCTATGACTAGCGGGACGGGAGATACGCAGTATTTT
J: TRBJ2-7; size: few; D: -; V: TRBV15; CDR3: CATSRGRGPYEQYF; DNA: TGTGCCACCAGCAGAGGTCGGGGGCCCTACGAGCAGTACTTC
J: TRBJ1-5; size: few; D: -; V: TRBV4-1; CDR3: CASSRLPGDNQPQHF; DNA: TGCGCCAGCAGCCGCCTCCCAGGGGACAATCAGCCCCAGCATTTT
J: TRBJ2-3; size: -; D: TRBD1; V: TRBV5-1; CDR3: CASSLTGVRPTDTQYF; DNA: TGCGCCAGCAGCTTAACAGGGGTTCGGCCCACAGATACGCAGTATTTT
J: TRBJ2-3; size: -; D: TRBD1; V: TRBV20-1; CDR3: CSARVSGTGEMVSPTDTQYF; DNA: TGCAGTGCTAGAGTCTCCGGGACAGGGGAAATGGTTTCTCCTACAGATACGCAGTATTTT
J: TRBJ2-7; size: -; D: -; V: TRBV6-1; CDR3: CASRAGRSYEQYF; DNA: TGTGCTAGCAGGGCCGGGAGAAGCTACGAGCAGTACTTC
J: TRBJ2-5; size: -; D: TRBD2; V: TRBV7-9; CDR3: CASSLVGAGGYQETQYF; DNA: TGTGCCAGCAGCTTAGTAGGTGCGGGAGGGTACCAAGAGACCCAGTACTTC
J: TRBJ2-1; size: -; D: -; V: TRBV5-1; CDR3: CASRQVAAYNEQFF; DNA: TGCGCCAGCCGTCAGGTGGCCGCCTACAATGAGCAGTTCTTC
J: TRBJ2-7; size: -; D: TRBD2; V: TRBV10-1; CDR3: CASMGGGISYEQYF; DNA: TGCGCCAGCATGGGCGGGGGGATCTCCTACGAGCAGTACTTC
J: TRBJ2-3; size: few; D: TRBD2; V: TRBV4-1; CDR3: CASSQEGLAGPYTDTQYF; DNA: TGCGCCAGCAGCCAAGAAGGACTAGCGGGGCCATACACAGATACGCAGTATTTT
J: TRBJ1-1; size: many; D: -; V: TRBV12-3/TRBV12-4; CDR3: CASSLSGATEAFF; DNA: TGTGCCAGCAGTTTATCGGGGGCCACTGAAGCTTTCTTT
J: TRBJ1-2; size: -; D: TRBD1; V: TRBV6-1; CDR3: CASRPATGAGGYTF; DNA: TGTGCCAGCAGACCCGCTACAGGGGCAGGTGGCTACACCTTC
J: TRBJ1-1; size: -; D: -; V: TRBV19; CDR3: CASSASPGNQAFF; DNA: TGTGCCAGTAGTGCCTCGCCGGGGAACCAAGCTTTCTTT
J: TRBJ2-7; size: -; D: TRBD2; V: TRBV7-2; CDR3: CASSFRTSGRKGYEQYF; DNA: TGTGCCAGCAGCTTTCGGACTAGCGGGAGGAAAGGTTACGAGCAGTACTTC
J: TRBJ2-7; size: few; D: -; V: TRBV6-2/TRBV6-3; CDR3: CASSYSGKSYEQYF; DNA: TGTGCCAGCAGTTACAGTGGGAAATCCTACGAGCAGTACTTC